This T cell receptor (beta chain) derives from a study of T cell responses to AZD1222 COVID-19 vaccine. The study, taken as a whole, reports: Most donors were white British and more were female, and clonal diversity was possibly underestimated. Close to half of spike-specific TCRs reportedly recognize unmutated variant regions.

CDR3 length: 11 amino acids. Germline V gene data show CDR1 as KGHDR and CDR2 as SFDVKD. The V gene end was trimmed by 9 bases and the J gene end by 10 bases; junction bases not matched to a gene: 3. The data were produced by immunoSEQ multiplex PCR, yet TCRdb's version contains in-frame clones alone and is incomplete. The sample has tens of thousands of clones; roughly 87% are singletons. This clone has just one count. Its antigen is not known. This TCR came from an adult who received the AZD1222 COVID-19 vaccine. The sample in question was peripheral blood, obtained 28 days after the second AZD1222 dose. The chain employs TRBV24-1 and TRBJ2-1; 9 bases align to TRBD2. The CDR3 DNA reads as TGTGCCACCGGGACTAGCCGCGAGCAGTTCTTC. Translated: CATGTSREQFF.